This T cell receptor beta chain was captured by sequencing in a study of blood T cell repertoires in COVID-19. Study-level background: Sources were T cells, B-cell-depleted T cells, or PBMCs; the material itself was cDNA or gDNA.

In the source study's methods: Estimates of nucleated cell counts were drawn from the amplification of reference gene primers. Clones were sequenced by immunoSEQ multiplex PCR, and TCRdb holds only the in-frame ones, with some missing. V and J calls and clone size are those listed in that table; D and trimming were worked out from the DNA. The profile shows 31,000 or so clones, about 91% of them singletons. This clone has only a few counts. The germline CDR1 and CDR2 sequences are MNHEY and SMNVEV (reference sequence). V was clipped by 4 bases and J by 0 bases; unmatched bases: 11. The CDR3 covers 17 residues.

Sequencing was done on a sample of peripheral blood. This clonotype was obtained from a man older than 75 with acute or convalescent COVID-19. The V and J genes are TRBV27 and TRBJ2-7, with 8 positions matching TRBD1. The CDR3 is CASSSLKDRASSYEQYF. Written as DNA, the CDR3 is TGTGCCAGCAGTTCCTTGAAGGACAGGGCGAGCTCCTACGAGCAGTACTTC.